This T cell receptor beta chain was profiled in a study of T cell responses to AZD1222 COVID-19 vaccine. Study results and limitations: The CD4 TCRs associated with vaccination extended across spike and predominated at 160-218 and 743-854. Samples come after the peak T cell response, not at day 14.

V was trimmed by 0 bases and J by 3 bases, leaving 6 bases between them. CDR1 SGHRS and CDR2 YFSETQ come from the germline V gene. The CDR3 has 14 residues. Sequencing was performed with immunoSEQ multiplex PCR; in TCRdb, only in-frame clones are kept and a portion is missing. The table lists 150,000 to 170,000 clones, 70% to 90% of them singletons. A remark on this clone: Its antigen is unidentified.

The source was peripheral blood, collected on day 0 of MenACWY control vaccination. The clonotype comes from an adult in good health. The genes are TRBV5-1 and TRBJ2-2; D is uncertain. CDR3 sequence reads: CASSLGFDTGELFF. DNA of the CDR3: TGCGCCAGCAGCTTGGGTTTTGACACCGGGGAGCTGTTTTTT.